The present entry profiles one T cell receptor beta chain with its context. What it binds is unknown. Researchers used 5'RACE with constant-segment primers to make TCR alpha and TCR beta cDNA libraries that carry sample barcodes and UMIs. TCRdb re-derived calls from the 5' RACE reads in MiXCR, one entry per CDR3 protein. The sample holds 65,000 to 95,000 distinct CDR3 sequences, 9.5% to 15% seen once. Per germline, CDR1 LGHNA and CDR2 YSLEER. V lost 0 bases and J 10 bases, leaving 8 bases between the germline ends. CDR3 size: 12 residues. The sample comes from a study of T-cell memory formation after mild COVID-19. Looking at the study overall: For the most part, TCR clusters were specific to one donor. The study, taken as a whole, reports: Pre-infection memory contained some responding clones, which suggested that cross-reactive memory had joined.

The sequence was collected from a man aged 18 to 29 who had mild COVID-19 (a few samples of this study predate the infection). Cell type and time point are not known. The material sequenced was PBMCs or a T cell subset sorted from them (not recorded which). The V gene is TRBV4-3, the J gene TRBJ2-3; the D gene is possibly TRBD1 (6 bases). CDR3 residues: CASSQDTGPQYF. CDR3 DNA sequence: TGCGCCAGCAGCCAAGACACAGGGCCGCAGTATTTT.